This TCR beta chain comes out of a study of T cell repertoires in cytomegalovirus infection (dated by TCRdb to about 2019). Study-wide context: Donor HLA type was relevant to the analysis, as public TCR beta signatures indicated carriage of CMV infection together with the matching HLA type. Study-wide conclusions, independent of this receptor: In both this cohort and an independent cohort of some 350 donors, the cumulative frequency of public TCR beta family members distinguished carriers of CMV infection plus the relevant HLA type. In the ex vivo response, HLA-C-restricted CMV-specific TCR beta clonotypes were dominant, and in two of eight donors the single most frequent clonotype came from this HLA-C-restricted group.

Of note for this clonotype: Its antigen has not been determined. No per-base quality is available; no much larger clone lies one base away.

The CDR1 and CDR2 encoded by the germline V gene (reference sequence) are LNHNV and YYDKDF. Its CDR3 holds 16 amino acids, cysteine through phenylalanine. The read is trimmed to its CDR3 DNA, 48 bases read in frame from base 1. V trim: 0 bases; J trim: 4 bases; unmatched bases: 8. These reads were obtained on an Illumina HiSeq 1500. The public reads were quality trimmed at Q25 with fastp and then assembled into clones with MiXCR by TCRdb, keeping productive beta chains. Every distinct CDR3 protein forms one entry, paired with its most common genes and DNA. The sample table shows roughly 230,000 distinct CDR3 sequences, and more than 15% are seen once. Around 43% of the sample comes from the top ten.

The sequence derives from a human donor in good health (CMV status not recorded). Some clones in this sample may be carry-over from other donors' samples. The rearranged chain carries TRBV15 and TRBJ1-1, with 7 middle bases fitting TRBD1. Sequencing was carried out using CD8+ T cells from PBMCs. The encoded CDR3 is CATSRDSARGITEAFF. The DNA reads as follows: TGTGCCACCAGCAGAGATTCGGCCAGGGGGATCACTGAAGCTTTCTTT.